This T cell receptor (beta chain) was recovered during a study of blood T cell repertoires in COVID-19 (dated by TCRdb to 2018 to 2020). For the study in its entirety: Samples covering the acute and convalescent phases of COVID-19 were provided by collaborators in the United States, Italy and Spain. HLA class I and class II types, where available, came from metadata supplied by the sample provider rather than from assay-based typing. The material from the prospective study consisted of cDNA or gDNA derived from T cells, B-cell-depleted T cells, or PBMCs. A de-identified subject ID, COVID-19 status, age in years and sex were almost always included in the sample metadata. The samples were drawn from two sources: the first 160 participants of the ongoing ImmuneRACE study, and 1,000 to 1,500 subjects contributed by 6 global collaborators. The dataset comprised deeply sampled blood TCRbeta repertoires from subjects exposed to, actively infected with, or recovered from COVID-19. The repertoires were released in a freely available public database intended as a resource for research on the immune response to SARS-CoV-2.

Another Seattle source contributed samples from volunteer blood donors who had recovered from COVID-19. Collaborating institutions collected whole blood in K2EDTA tubes following their own protocols. For TCRbeta analysis, collaborators shipped samples in one of three forms: frozen whole blood, isolated PBMCs, or DNA extracted from either of those sample types. Reading the germline V gene gives CDR1 SGHTA and CDR2 FQGNSA. Its CDR3 holds 16 amino acids, cysteine through phenylalanine. Only the CDR3 part of the read is kept: 48 bases, read in frame from the first base. V gives up 5 bases and J gives up 6 bases, and the segment between their germline ends measures 21 bases. To note about this clone: Its antigen is still unknown. Base qualities are not recorded, but no much larger clone differs from it by a single base.

What the work shows at the level of the full study, not this receptor alone: How much clinical and demographic metadata was included differed by source and by participant, and the metadata was provided uncurated.

The immunoSEQ Assay, a bias-controlled multiplex PCR, was used to amplify TCRbeta CDR3 regions from genomic DNA. On the authors' methods: The number of nucleated cells in each sample was estimated from the amplification of reference gene primers within the assay. To quantify the absolute abundance of each unique TCRbeta CDR3 rearrangement, sequence reads were collapsed and filtered. For each sample, productive Simpson clonality was calculated as the square root of Simpson's diversity index across productive rearrangements. TCRdb took over this immuneACCESS table, retaining in-frame rearrangements with V and J assigned. Such tables are incomplete; in checked studies, under half of the missing clones stem from an unresolved V gene, and the remainder is unexplained. D and trimming come from the DNA, and the V and J calls and clone size come from that table. In this sample the table shows about 350,000 clones, around 91% of which occur a single time. The ten most abundant clones make up approximately 3.5% of the sample.

The rearranged chain carries TRBV7-2 and TRBJ2-3; TRBD2 might be the D gene, on 6 matching bases. This receptor was taken from a woman aged 18-29 years who had recovered from COVID-19. The sequenced material came from peripheral blood. At the DNA level, the sequence is TGTGCCAGCAGCCCCCAGACTATGCGGAGGGCGGATACGCAGTATTTT. Protein translation: CASSPQTMRRADTQYF.